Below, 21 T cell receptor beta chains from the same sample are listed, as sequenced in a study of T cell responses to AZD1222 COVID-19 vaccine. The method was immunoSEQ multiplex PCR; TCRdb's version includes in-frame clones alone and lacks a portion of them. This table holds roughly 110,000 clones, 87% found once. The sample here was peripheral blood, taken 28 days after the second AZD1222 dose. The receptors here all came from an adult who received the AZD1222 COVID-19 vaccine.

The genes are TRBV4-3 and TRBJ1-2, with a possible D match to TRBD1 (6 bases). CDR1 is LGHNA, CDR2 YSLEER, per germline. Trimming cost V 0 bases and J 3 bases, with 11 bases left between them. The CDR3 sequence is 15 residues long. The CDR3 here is CASSQEQGGYYGYTF. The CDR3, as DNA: TGCGCCAGCAGCCAAGAACAGGGCGGGTACTATGGCTACACCTTC.

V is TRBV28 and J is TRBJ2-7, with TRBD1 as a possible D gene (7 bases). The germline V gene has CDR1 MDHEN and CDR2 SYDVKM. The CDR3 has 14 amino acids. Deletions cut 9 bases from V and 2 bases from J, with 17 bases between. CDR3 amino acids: CASLGPGGPYEQYF. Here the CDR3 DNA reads TGTGCCAGTCTCGGGCCAGGGGGGCCCTACGAGCAGTACTTC.

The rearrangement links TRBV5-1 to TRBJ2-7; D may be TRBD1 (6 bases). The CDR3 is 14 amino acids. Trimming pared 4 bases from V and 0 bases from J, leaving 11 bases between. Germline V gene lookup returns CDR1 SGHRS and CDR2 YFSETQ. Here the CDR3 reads CASSVDRSSYEQYF. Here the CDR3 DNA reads TGCGCCAGCAGCGTCGACAGGAGCTCCTACGAGCAGTACTTC.

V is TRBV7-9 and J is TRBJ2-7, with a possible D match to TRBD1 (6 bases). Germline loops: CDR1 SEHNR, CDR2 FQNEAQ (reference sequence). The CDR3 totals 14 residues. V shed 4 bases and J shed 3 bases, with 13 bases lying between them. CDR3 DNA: TGTGCCAGCAGCTGGGCAGGGGATCTCTACGAGCAGTACTTC. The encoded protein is CASSWAGDLYEQYF.

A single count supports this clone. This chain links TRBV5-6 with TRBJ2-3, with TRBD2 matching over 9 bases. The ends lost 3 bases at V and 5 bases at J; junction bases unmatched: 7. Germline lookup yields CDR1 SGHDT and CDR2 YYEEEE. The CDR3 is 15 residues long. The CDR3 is CASSSAGGPQDTQYF. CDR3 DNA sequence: TGTGCCAGCAGCTCGGCGGGGGGGCCCCAAGATACGCAGTATTTT.

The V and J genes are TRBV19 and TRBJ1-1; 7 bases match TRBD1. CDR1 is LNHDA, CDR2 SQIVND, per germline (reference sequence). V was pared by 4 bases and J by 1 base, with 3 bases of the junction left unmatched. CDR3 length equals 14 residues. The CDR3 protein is CASSSRGENTEAFF. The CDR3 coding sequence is TGTGCCAGTAGTAGCAGGGGGGAGAACACTGAAGCTTTCTTT.

In nucleotides, the CDR3 is TGTGCCAGCACTCCGCGGGCCATGAACACTGAAGCTTTCTTT. Its protein product is CASTPRAMNTEAFF. The genes are TRBV2 and TRBJ1-1, with unresolved D. V lost 7 bases and J lost 0, with 12 bases in between. The CDR3 extends over 14 amino acids. CDR1 and CDR2 (germline): SNHLY, FYNNEI.

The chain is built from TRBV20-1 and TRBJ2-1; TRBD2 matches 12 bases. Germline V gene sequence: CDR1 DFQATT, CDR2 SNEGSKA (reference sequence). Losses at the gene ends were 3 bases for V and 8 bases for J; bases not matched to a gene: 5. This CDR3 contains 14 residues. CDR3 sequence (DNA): TGCAGTGCTAGTCTAGCGGGGGGGCCCGATGAGCAGTTCTTC. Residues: CSASLAGGPDEQFF.

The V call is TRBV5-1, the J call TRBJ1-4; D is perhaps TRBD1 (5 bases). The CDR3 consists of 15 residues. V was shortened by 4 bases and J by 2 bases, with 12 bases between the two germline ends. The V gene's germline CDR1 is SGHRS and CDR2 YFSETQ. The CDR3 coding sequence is TGCGCCAGCAGCCCGCAGGGTGCCACTAATGAAAAACTGTTTTTT. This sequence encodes CASSPQGATNEKLFF.

The CDR3 DNA sequence: TGTGCCAGCAGCTTGGGGACAGGGTACACCGGGGAGCTGTTTTTT. It encodes CASSLGTGYTGELFF. This sequence joins TRBV5-6 and TRBJ2-2; 8 nucleotides align to TRBD1. V shed 0 bases, J shed 3 bases, and the junction held 1 base outside the gene matches. This CDR3 comprises 15 residues. Germline lookup yields CDR1 SGHDT and CDR2 YYEEEE.

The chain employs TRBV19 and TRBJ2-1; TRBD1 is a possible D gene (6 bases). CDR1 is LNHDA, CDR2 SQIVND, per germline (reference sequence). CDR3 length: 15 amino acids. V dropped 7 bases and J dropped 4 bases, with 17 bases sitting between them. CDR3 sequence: CASTPTRDTYNEQFF. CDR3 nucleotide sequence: TGTGCCAGTACCCCAACCCGGGACACATACAATGAGCAGTTCTTC.

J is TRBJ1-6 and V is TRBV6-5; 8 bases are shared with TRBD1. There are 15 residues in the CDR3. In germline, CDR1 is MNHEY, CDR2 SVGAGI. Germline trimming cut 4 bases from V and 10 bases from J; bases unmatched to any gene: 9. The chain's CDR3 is CASSSTGQGGSPLHF. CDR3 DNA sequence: TGTGCCAGCAGTTCAACCGGACAGGGAGGATCACCCCTCCACTTT.

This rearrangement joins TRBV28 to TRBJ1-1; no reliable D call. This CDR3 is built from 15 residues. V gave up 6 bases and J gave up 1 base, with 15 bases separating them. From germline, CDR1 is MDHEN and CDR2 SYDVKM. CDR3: CASREAAFGNTEAFF. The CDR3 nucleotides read TGTGCCAGCAGGGAGGCTGCCTTTGGGAACACTGAAGCTTTCTTT.

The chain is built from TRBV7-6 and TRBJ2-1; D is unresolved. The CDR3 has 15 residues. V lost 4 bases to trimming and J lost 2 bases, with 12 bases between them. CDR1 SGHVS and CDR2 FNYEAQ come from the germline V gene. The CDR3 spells CASSSTDVTYNEQFF. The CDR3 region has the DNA TGTGCCAGCAGCTCCACAGACGTTACCTACAATGAGCAGTTCTTC.

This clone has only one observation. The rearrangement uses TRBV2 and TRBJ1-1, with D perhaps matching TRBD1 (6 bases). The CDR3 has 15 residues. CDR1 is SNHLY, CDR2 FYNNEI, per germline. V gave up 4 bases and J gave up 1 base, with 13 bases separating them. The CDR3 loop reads CASSVLGGPNTEAFF. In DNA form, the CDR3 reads TGTGCCAGCAGTGTTTTGGGGGGCCCGAACACTGAAGCTTTCTTT.

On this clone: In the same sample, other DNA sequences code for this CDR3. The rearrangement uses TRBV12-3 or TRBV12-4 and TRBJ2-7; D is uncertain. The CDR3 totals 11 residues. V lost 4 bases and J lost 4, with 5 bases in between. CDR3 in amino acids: CASSSAYEQYF. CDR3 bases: TGTGCCAGCAGTTCTGCTTACGAGCAGTACTTC.

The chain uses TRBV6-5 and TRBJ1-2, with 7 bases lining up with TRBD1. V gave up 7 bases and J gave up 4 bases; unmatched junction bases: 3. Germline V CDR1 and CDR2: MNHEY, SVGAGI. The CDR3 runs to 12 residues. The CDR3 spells CASTGQVYGYTF. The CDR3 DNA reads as TGTGCCAGCACCGGACAGGTCTATGGCTACACCTTC.

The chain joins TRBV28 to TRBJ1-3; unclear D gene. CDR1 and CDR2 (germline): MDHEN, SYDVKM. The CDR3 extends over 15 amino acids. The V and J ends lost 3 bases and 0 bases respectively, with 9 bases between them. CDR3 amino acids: CASSLWRASGNTIYF. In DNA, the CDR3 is TGTGCCAGCAGTTTGTGGAGGGCCTCTGGAAACACCATATATTTT.

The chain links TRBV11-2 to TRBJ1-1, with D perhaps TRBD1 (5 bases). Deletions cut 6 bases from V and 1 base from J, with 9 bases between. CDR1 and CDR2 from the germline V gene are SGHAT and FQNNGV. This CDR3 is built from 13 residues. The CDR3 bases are TGTGCCAGCAGGTGGGGGGAGAACACTGAAGCTTTCTTT. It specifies CASRWGENTEAFF.

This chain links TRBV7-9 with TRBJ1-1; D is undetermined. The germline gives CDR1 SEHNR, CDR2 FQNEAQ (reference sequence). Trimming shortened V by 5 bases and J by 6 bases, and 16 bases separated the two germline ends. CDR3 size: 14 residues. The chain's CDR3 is CASSERSIKPEAFF. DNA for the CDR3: TGTGCCAGCAGCGAGCGGAGCATTAAGCCTGAAGCTTTCTTT.

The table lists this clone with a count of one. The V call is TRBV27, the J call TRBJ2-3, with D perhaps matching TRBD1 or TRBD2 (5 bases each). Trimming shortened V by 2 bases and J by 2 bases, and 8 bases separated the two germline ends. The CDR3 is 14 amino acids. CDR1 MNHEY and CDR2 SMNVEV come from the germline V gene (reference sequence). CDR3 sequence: CASSLEGNTDTQYF. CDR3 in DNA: TGTGCCAGCAGTTTAGAGGGGAACACAGATACGCAGTATTTT.